The T cell receptor beta chain under discussion was sequenced for a study of shared clonotypes between healthy human individuals (dated by TCRdb to about 2020). In the study overall: The cohort included three men and a couple of women between 18 and 49 years of age. For each donor, three plates each were used for CD4 naive and CD4 memory, two plates were used for CD8 naive, and one plate was used for CD8 memory. To estimate repertoire size and how much clonotype sharing occurs between individuals, the study deeply sequenced the blood TCR repertoires of about five healthy adults. To increase sequencing depth and limit assay-specific biases, different laboratories used diverse techniques to prepare libraries and sequence TCR repertoires. Each donor's leukapheresis produced roughly between about 0.9 and 9.5 billion PBMCs. General findings and caveats noted by the study authors: Clonotypes shared by all four sorted-subset donors showed higher generation probabilities than non-shared clonotypes. Only blood was sampled, and tissue TCR repertoires likely differ from those in blood. When a few donors were compared, the shared fraction of clonotypes was about 5.4% for naive CD4, less than 4% for naive CD8, 2% to 2.5% for memory CD4, and 0.4% for memory CD8. Pairwise subsampling indicated that sequencing depth was expected to affect the degree of clonotype sharing among donors. Larger estimated clonotype richness was generally found for naive subsets than for memory subsets. Rarefaction of sorted-subset datasets indicated incomplete sequencing despite the large sequencing depth. Because the study included a small number of donors, the genetic and exposure-history diversity represented was limited.

CD8 naive samples were CD45RO-negative cells positively selected for CCR7, giving a CD45RA+CCR7+ population that excluded TemRA cells. Donors were healthy HIV-negative adults with no recently reported acute infections or vaccinations. All donors were Caucasian adults living in Nashville, Tennessee, USA. Blood was obtained by leukapheresis, after which PBMCs were separated by Ficoll-Histopaque density gradient centrifugation and cryopreserved in liquid nitrogen vapor phase. Purity and quantity of every magnetically sorted T cell population were checked by analytical flow cytometry. Genomic DNA was isolated from each sorted fraction and quantified by UV absorbance on a Nanodrop 2000c. Using the deep immunoSEQ assay, multiplex PCR amplified TCR CDR3 regions from genomic DNA. Extracted genomic DNA from each cell subset was distributed evenly across all wells of several immunoSEQ 96-well plates, and each plate was treated as a replicate. For sorted subsets, roughly 190 ng of genomic DNA, equivalent to 25,000 to 35,000 T cell genomes, went into each replicate PCR. Purified libraries were quantified with a Qubit 3.0 fluorometer, sized on a Bioanalyzer 2100, and re-quantified with the KAPA Library Quantification kit. Each immunoSEQ 96-well plate was sequenced on its own single-read 150-cycle Illumina NextSeq 550 flow cell. The authors' pipeline ran thus. Because the immunoSEQ output held only junctional sequences and lacked quality scores, the filtering could not match the filtering applied to full-length reads. To assign V/J genes and CDR3, sequences were annotated using PyIR, a Python wrapper for IgBLAST v1.9, with IMGT germline references. Reads with weak V/J assignments (E-value above 1e-6), missing CDR3, stop codons, out-of-frame junctions, or ambiguous translated residues were removed. V3J clonotypes were defined by identical inferred V gene, J gene, and CDR3 amino acid sequence. The percentage overlap between two repertoires was calculated by dividing the number of shared unique clonotypes by the size of the smaller repertoire. Three approaches were used to assess repertoire richness: RTK rarefaction, the Chao1 estimator, and Recon v2.1 estimates of unobserved clonotypes. OLGA was used to compute generation probabilities for all TCRbeta clonotypes that the gDNA method yielded from a few donors. What TCRdb holds here is the immuneACCESS table cut down to in-frame rearrangements. Part of the clones is not present; checked against another copy, under half of the missing clones reflect an unresolved V gene, and the others are unexplained. V and J calls and clone size are copied from that table; D and trimming were computed from the DNA. A total of about 2.1 million clones appear in this sample, 80% to 95% of them only once. Roughly 1.7% of the sample comes from the top ten.

This clone was recorded once. No antigen is known for it. Base qualities are not at hand, and no much larger clone is one base apart. The junction shows trimming of 4 bases on V and 1 base on J, and the gene matches do not reach 3 bases of it. Inclusive of the bounding cysteine and phenylalanine, the CDR3 is 14 residues long. Only the CDR3 region is kept as DNA, spanning 42 bases read in frame from base 1. As encoded in the germline V gene (reference sequence), CDR1 is SGHKS while CDR2 is YYEKEE. This clonotype was sampled from a man in his late teens or twenties in good health. Some clones in this sample may be carry-over from other donors' samples. Sequences were obtained from naive CD8+ T cells from PBMCs. This specimen's cell subset or site label, per the study, means: CD45RA+CCR7+. Recombination connected TRBV5-5 to TRBJ1-1; TRBD1 aligns with 8 central bases. This receptor has the CDR3 CASSPGQGNTEAFF. The DNA is as follows: TGTGCCAGCAGCCCTGGACAGGGGAACACTGAAGCTTTCTTT.